The 27 T cell receptor beta chains below come from one sample, sequenced in a study of blood T cell repertoires in COVID-19. Clones were sequenced by immunoSEQ multiplex PCR, and TCRdb holds only the in-frame ones, with some missing. The data hold fewer than 150,000 clones, with just over 85% observed a single time. The sample consisted of peripheral blood. Receptor source: a woman between 45 and 60 years old with active or convalescent COVID-19.

The CDR3 loop reads CAFTSGSDTGELFF. The CDR3 region has the DNA TGTGCCTTTACTAGCGGGAGCGACACCGGGGAGCTGTTTTTT. The rearrangement uses TRBV30 and TRBJ2-2; TRBD2 agrees at 11 bases. The trim removed 7 bases at V and 3 bases at J, leaving 4 bases unmatched. In germline, CDR1 is GTSNPN, CDR2 SVGIG (reference sequence). This CDR3 has 14 amino acids. Full variable domain (rest looked up from reference TRBV30 and TRBJ2-2): SQTIHQWPATLVQPVGSPLSLECTVEGTSNPNLYWYRQAAGRGLQLLFYSVGIGQISSEVPQNLSASRPQDRQFILSSKKLLLSDSGFYLCAFTSGSDTGELFFGEGSRLTVL.

The chain recombines TRBV27 with TRBJ2-6, with D hard to call. Trimming took 4 bases from V and 0 from J, leaving 7 bases between them. CDR3 size: 15 residues. From germline, CDR1 is MNHEY and CDR2 SMNVEV (reference sequence). The CDR3 DNA sequence: TGTGCCAGCAGTTCCCACAGCTCTGGGGCCAACGTCCTGACTTTC. This encodes CASSSHSSGANVLTF.

This sequence joins TRBV4-3 and TRBJ2-7; TRBD2 is a possible D gene (5 bases). The V gene lost 0 bases and the J gene lost 6 bases, with 9 bases spanning the gap. The V gene's germline CDR1 is LGHNA and CDR2 YSLEER. The CDR3 totals 13 residues. The CDR3 DNA reads TGCGCCAGCAGCCAAGATTTGGGGAGCGAGCAGTACTTC. It translates to CASSQDLGSEQYF.

V and J are TRBV6-5 and TRBJ1-5; the match to TRBD1 covers 10 bases. The CDR3 totals 13 residues. Germline assignment: CDR1 MNHEY and CDR2 SVGAGI. The ends lost 5 bases at V and 7 bases at J; junction bases unmatched: 2. CDR3 in DNA: TGTGCCAGCAGTCGGGACAGGGGACAGCCCCAGCATTTT. Amino acids: CASSRDRGQPQHF.

The chain couples TRBV30 to TRBJ2-7; 7 nucleotides line up with TRBD1. CDR1 is GTSNPN, CDR2 SVGIG, per germline (reference sequence). Losses at the gene ends were 5 bases for V and 2 bases for J; bases not matched to a gene: 6. CDR3 length equals 13 residues. The CDR3 protein is CAWGDRSAYEQYF. For the CDR3, the DNA is TGTGCCTGGGGGGACAGATCAGCCTACGAGCAGTACTTC.

Concerning this clone: Other DNA sequences in this sample translate to the same CDR3. The rearrangement links TRBV27 to TRBJ2-7; 13 bases match TRBD2. Trimming cost V 3 bases and J 4 bases; bases outside gene matches: 3. Looked up from germline, CDR1 is MNHEY and CDR2 is SMNVEV (reference sequence). The CDR3 loop spans 15 amino acids. CDR3 sequence reads: CASSFGLAGVYEQYF. DNA for the CDR3: TGTGCCAGCAGTTTTGGACTAGCGGGAGTTTACGAGCAGTACTTC.

The chain employs TRBV19 and TRBJ1-5, with unresolved D. The CDR3 is 13 amino acids. From germline, CDR1 is LNHDA and CDR2 SQIVND (reference sequence). The V gene lost 1 base and the J gene lost 6 bases, with 7 bases spanning the gap. The CDR3 sequence: CASSIGAIQPQHF. In DNA, the CDR3 is TGTGCCAGTAGTATAGGAGCGATTCAGCCCCAGCATTTT.

V gene TRBV2 combines with J gene TRBJ1-4; 10 bases agree with TRBD1. CDR3 length equals 15 residues. Trimming removed 6 bases from V and 6 bases from J; junction bases left unmatched: 7. Germline V lookup: CDR1 SNHLY, CDR2 FYNNEI. DNA for the CDR3: TGTGCCAGCAGAATTCCCGGGACAGGGGATGAAAAACTGTTTTTT. This gives the protein CASRIPGTGDEKLFF.

This chain joins TRBV4-2 and TRBJ1-2; TRBD1 might be the D (5 bases). This CDR3 is built from 15 residues. Trimming removed 1 base from V and 5 bases from J, with 14 bases in between. Germline CDR1 LGHNA, CDR2 YNFKEQ. This chain's CDR3 is CASSQGGGGFYGYTF. The CDR3 DNA sequence: TGTGCCAGCAGCCAAGGTGGCGGGGGATTTTATGGCTACACCTTC.

The chain couples TRBV5-5 to TRBJ2-1, with D unresolved. The CDR3 has 15 residues. Trimming pared 1 base from V and 6 bases from J, leaving 14 bases between. Germline V gene sequence: CDR1 SGHKS, CDR2 YYEKEE (reference sequence). CDR3 sequence reads: CASSLLTGATNEQFF. Written as DNA, the CDR3 is TGTGCCAGCAGCTTGTTGACGGGTGCCACCAATGAGCAGTTCTTC.

This chain connects TRBV4-2 to TRBJ2-7; 7 bases match TRBD2. Germline values: CDR1 LGHNA, CDR2 YNFKEQ. Losses at the gene ends were 6 bases for V and 7 bases for J; bases not matched to a gene: 9. The CDR3 sequence is 13 residues long. The CDR3 is CASSPGLVQEQYF. CDR3 sequence (DNA): TGTGCCAGCAGTCCCGGACTAGTCCAGGAGCAGTACTTC.

The rearrangement joins TRBV14 to TRBJ1-6; 7 nucleotides agree with TRBD1. The ends lost 2 bases at V and 7 bases at J; junction bases unmatched: 11. Germline V lookup: CDR1 SGHDN, CDR2 FVKESK. The CDR3 is made up of 17 amino acids. The DNA for the CDR3 is TGTGCCAGCAGCCAAAGACAGGGAGGACTATTAAATTCACCCCTCCACTTT. It codes for CASSQRQGGLLNSPLHF.

This clone came up once. This chain links TRBV4-1 with TRBJ2-1; no firm D call. The CDR3 loop spans 16 amino acids. The V and J ends lost 0 bases and 0 bases respectively, with 9 bases between them. Germline V gene sequence: CDR1 MGHRA, CDR2 YSYEKL. In nucleotides, the CDR3 is TGCGCCAGCAGCCAAGATTGGGCCAGCTCCTACAATGAGCAGTTCTTC. Residues: CASSQDWASSYNEQFF.

The chain employs TRBV10-3 and TRBJ1-5; 8 bases map to TRBD1. There are 17 residues in the CDR3. The germline CDR1 and CDR2 sequences are ENHRY and SYGVKD. Losses at the gene ends were 0 bases for V and 0 bases for J; bases not matched to a gene: 4. In nucleotides, the CDR3 is TGTGCCATCAGTGAGTCGGACAGGGTTTATAGCAATCAGCCCCAGCATTTT. As protein: CAISESDRVYSNQPQHF.

V is TRBV6-2 or TRBV6-3 and J is TRBJ2-3; the D gene is possibly TRBD2 (6 bases). CDR1 and CDR2 (germline): MNHEY, SVGEGT. The CDR3 loop spans 14 amino acids. The V and J ends lost 3 bases and 6 bases respectively, with 13 bases between them. CDR3 loop: CASSYPPGRDTQYF. Written as DNA, the CDR3 is TGTGCCAGCAGTTATCCCCCTGGGAGGGATACGCAGTATTTT.

This chain connects TRBV3-1 (or the pseudogene TRBV3-2) to TRBJ2-7; the D gene is possibly TRBD2 (5 bases). Trimming removed 0 bases at V and 1 base at J, with 7 bases between. The CDR3 is 14 amino acids. The germline V gene encodes CDR1 LGHDT and CDR2 YNNKEL (reference sequence). The CDR3 nucleotides read TGTGCCAGCAGCCAAGATTCGGGGTCCTACGAGCAGTACTTC. Translating gives CASSQDSGSYEQYF.

The chain has TRBV29-1 and TRBJ2-1; TRBD2 matches at 7 bases. Germline values: CDR1 SQVTM, CDR2 ANQGSEA. The length of the CDR3 is 13 residues. V gave up 7 bases and J gave up 5 bases; unmatched junction bases: 8. For the CDR3, the DNA is TGCAGCGCTGGGGGGGATCGACACAATGAGCAGTTCTTC. It translates to CSAGGDRHNEQFF.

This sequence joins TRBV10-3 and TRBJ2-2; 11 bases map to TRBD2. Germline values: CDR1 ENHRY, CDR2 SYGVKD. This CDR3 has 14 amino acids. V dropped 9 bases and J dropped 4; count of bases not matched to a gene: 4. CDR3 loop: CAITSGSITGELFF. The DNA of the CDR3 is TGTGCCATAACTAGCGGGAGTATCACCGGGGAGCTGTTTTTT.

V is TRBV5-1 and J is TRBJ2-1; D is unclear. CDR1 is SGHRS and CDR2 is YFSETQ in the germline V gene. Trimming stripped 0 bases from V and 7 bases from J, with 11 bases between. The CDR3 has 14 amino acids. The CDR3 coding sequence is TGCGCCAGCAGCTTGGGGCAGGCTCTAAATGAGCAGTTCTTC. The encoded protein is CASSLGQALNEQFF.

The genes are TRBV27 and TRBJ1-1, with D tentatively TRBD1 (6 bases). Germline values: CDR1 MNHEY, CDR2 SMNVEV (reference sequence). CDR3 size: 15 residues. V lost 6 bases to trimming and J lost 1 base, with 15 bases between them. This CDR3 reads CASSLKLGANTEAFF. In DNA form, the CDR3 reads TGTGCCAGCAGCCTGAAGTTGGGGGCGAACACTGAAGCTTTCTTT.

V usage is TRBV6-2 or TRBV6-3 and J usage is TRBJ1-1; 8 positions match TRBD1. The trim removed 6 bases at V and 6 bases at J, leaving 9 bases unmatched. Germline V gene sequence: CDR1 MNHEY, CDR2 SVGEGT. The CDR3 is 14 amino acids. The CDR3 sequence is CASSTRGRGSEAFF. In nucleotides, the CDR3 is TGTGCCAGCAGCACCAGGGGGCGCGGGTCTGAAGCTTTCTTT.

The chain uses TRBV30 and TRBJ2-7; TRBD2 agrees at 9 bases. The germline V gene encodes CDR1 GTSNPN and CDR2 SVGIG (reference sequence). CDR3 length: 17 residues. V was pared by 7 bases and J by 2 bases, with 18 bases of the junction left unmatched. CDR3 nucleotide sequence: TGTGCCTTTCTCCCCAAAATCGCCCAGCGGGAGGCCTACGAGCAGTACTTC. Its translation: CAFLPKIAQREAYEQYF.

The V and J genes are TRBV19 and TRBJ1-1, with D possibly matching TRBD1 (5 bases). The CDR3 loop spans 11 amino acids. The germline V and J ends were trimmed by 8 bases and 3 bases, with 7 bases remaining between them. Germline values: CDR1 LNHDA, CDR2 SQIVND (reference sequence). This CDR3 is CASRQHTEAFF. CDR3 coding DNA: TGTGCCAGTCGACAGCACACTGAAGCTTTCTTT.

The count of this clone is one. V usage is TRBV3-1 (or the pseudogene TRBV3-2) and J usage is TRBJ2-1; TRBD2 might be the D (6 bases). CDR1 LGHDT and CDR2 YNNKEL come from the germline V gene (reference sequence). The CDR3 contains 16 residues. The V gene lost 1 base and the J gene lost 2 bases, with 12 bases spanning the gap. For the CDR3, the DNA is TGTGCCAGCAGCCAAGGCGGGACGGGGGCCTACAATGAGCAGTTCTTC. It translates to CASSQGGTGAYNEQFF.

V and J are TRBV7-9 and TRBJ2-3; the D is unclear. The germline V gene has CDR1 SEHNR and CDR2 FQNEAQ (reference sequence). This CDR3 comprises 12 residues. V dropped 6 bases and J dropped 5 bases, with 9 bases sitting between them. Here the CDR3 reads CASRPILDTQYF. The CDR3, as DNA: TGTGCCAGCAGACCTATCTTAGATACGCAGTATTTT.

V usage is TRBV27 and J usage is TRBJ1-4, with D hard to call. With 6 bases removed from V and 1 base from J, the gap between germline ends came to 9 bases. CDR3 size: 14 residues. CDR1 is MNHEY, CDR2 SMNVEV, per germline (reference sequence). The CDR3 protein is CASRHRETNEKLFF. CDR3 DNA: TGTGCCAGCAGGCACCGAGAAACTAATGAAAAACTGTTTTTT.

This rearrangement joins TRBV7-2 to TRBJ2-7; TRBD2 agrees at 11 bases. CDR3 length: 17 residues. The ends lost 3 bases at V and 4 bases at J; junction bases unmatched: 11. The germline CDR1 and CDR2 sequences are SGHTA and FQGNSA. The CDR3 coding sequence is TGTGCCAGCAGCTTGGTGACAGGCACTAGCGGGGGATACGAGCAGTACTTC. This encodes CASSLVTGTSGGYEQYF.